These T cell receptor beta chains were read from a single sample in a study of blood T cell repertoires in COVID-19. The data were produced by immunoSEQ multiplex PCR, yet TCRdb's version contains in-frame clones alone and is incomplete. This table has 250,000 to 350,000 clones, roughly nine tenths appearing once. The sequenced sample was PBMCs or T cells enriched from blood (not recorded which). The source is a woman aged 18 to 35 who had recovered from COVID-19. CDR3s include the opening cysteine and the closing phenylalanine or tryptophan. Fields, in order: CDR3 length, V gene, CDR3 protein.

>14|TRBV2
CASSEGGRNQPQHF
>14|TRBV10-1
CASSDSQGHFEAFF
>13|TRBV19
CATHEALNSPLHF
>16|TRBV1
CTSSHLEEANTGELFF
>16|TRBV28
CASSLAGRAANYGYTF
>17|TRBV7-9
CASSLDRGSKGGTEAFF
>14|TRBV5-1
CASSQDRGQYEQYF
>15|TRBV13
CASSQQGTYNSPLHF
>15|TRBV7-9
CASSSRDRTNEKLFF
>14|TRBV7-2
CASSLLSSTGELFF
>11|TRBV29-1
CSVEDTYEQYF
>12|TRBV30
CAWMTWGNTIYF
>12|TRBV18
CASSPTKDTQYF
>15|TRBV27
CASSSSGTGVYGYTF
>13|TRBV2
CASKAKGSTEAFF
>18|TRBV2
CASSDSAMRGQGFWGYTF
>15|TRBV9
CASSVGSGVFYEQYF
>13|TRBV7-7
CASSMTGSETQYF
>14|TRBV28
CASRIRAVNTEAFF
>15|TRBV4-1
CASSLEGGRNYGYTF
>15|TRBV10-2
CASSDGTSITDTQYF
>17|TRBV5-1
CASSAGSSGGAVDTQYF
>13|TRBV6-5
CASKRGETGELFF
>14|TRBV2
CASRQGAGNQPQHF
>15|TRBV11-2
CASSLGQGRGQPQHF
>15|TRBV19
CASSTTVYSNQPQHF
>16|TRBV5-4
CASSLRGSLTKNIQYF
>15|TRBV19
CASSLLGGFGNTIYF
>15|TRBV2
CASRRQGRGTGELFF
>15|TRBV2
CASMLTSGAYNEQFF
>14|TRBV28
CASSFQSMNTEAFF
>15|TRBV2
CASSREGQGREKLFF
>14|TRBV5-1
CASSPTSGGYEQFF
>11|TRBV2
CARGGNTEAFF
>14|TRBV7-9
CASSLREGREKLFF
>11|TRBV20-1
CSARLNTEAFF
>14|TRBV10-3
CAISVQGLGSLLHF
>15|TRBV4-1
CASSSLGRTGEGYTF
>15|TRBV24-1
CATSDSASVTGELFF
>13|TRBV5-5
CASSSDRAYGYTF
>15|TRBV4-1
CASSSDRGSGNTIYF
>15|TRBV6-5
CASRSATGSDYGYTF
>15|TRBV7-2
CASSIEFGTAYEAFF
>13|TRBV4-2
CASSQDPQETQYF
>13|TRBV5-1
CASSFLLDGELFF
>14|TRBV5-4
CASKVKDSSYGYTF
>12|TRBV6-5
CASRDSAYEQYF
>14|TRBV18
CASSPENAPHEQYF
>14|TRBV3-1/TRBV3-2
CASSQGQGFGTQYF
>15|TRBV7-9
CASSTASGSSYEQYF
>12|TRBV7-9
CASSLTDRDAFF
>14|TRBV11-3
CASSLLGDTGTQYF
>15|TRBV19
CASRFSGEFEDTQYF
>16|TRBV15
CATSRNRDRGLNGYTF
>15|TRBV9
CASSVVEGITDTQYF
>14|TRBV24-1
CATGASGGTGELFF
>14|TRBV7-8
CASSSSGTSGELFF